The 13 T cell receptor beta chains reported below all come from one sample, sequenced in a study of regulatory T cells in long-lasting Graves disease. Time point denoted: persistent/refractory GD, antithyroid drugs over 5 years with positive TRAb. PBMCs were the source of the RNA used for TCR sequencing. For TCR beta, libraries came from iRepertoire HTBI primers and Arm-PCR of CDR3 regions. TCRdb called the multiplex PCR reads again in MiXCR, with one record for every CDR3 protein. The sample includes hundreds of thousands of distinct CDR3 sequences, 20% to 25% seen only once; the top ten take approximately 8%. Sequenced here: peripheral blood mononuclear cells (PBMCs), sampled when the disease was refractory, from a patient treated with antithyroid drugs. The receptors were gathered from a female donor with Graves disease.

The gene calls are TRBV12-3 or TRBV12-4 and TRBJ1-2, with 9 bases fitting TRBD1. The V gene end was trimmed by 6 bases and the J gene end by 6 bases; junction bases not matched to a gene: 8. The CDR3 has 14 residues. The chain's CDR3 is CASRPTGGSDGYTF. The CDR3 nucleotides read TGTGCCAGCAGGCCGACAGGGGGTTCGGATGGCTACACCTTC.

This clonotype was seen many times. CDR3 nucleotides: TGTGCCAGCAGTAACAGATACGAGCAGTACTTC. Translating it yields CASSNRYEQYF. The chain is built from TRBV28 and TRBJ2-7; D unclear. With 5 bases removed from V and 4 bases from J, the gap between germline ends came to 6 bases. Germline loops: CDR1 MDHEN, CDR2 SYDVKM. The length of the CDR3 is 11 residues.

The chain employs TRBV20-1 and TRBJ2-7; D is uncertain. This CDR3 comprises 13 residues. The ends were cut back, 3 bases at V and 2 bases at J, with 11 bases in the middle. Germline lookup yields CDR1 DFQATT and CDR2 SNEGSKA (reference sequence). This CDR3 is CSASRVSPYEQYF. The CDR3 bases are TGCAGTGCTAGTAGGGTTAGCCCCTACGAGCAGTACTTC.

The chain employs TRBV5-1 and TRBJ2-7; TRBD2 aligns across 10 bases. The CDR3 runs 17 residues. The V gene's germline CDR1 is SGHRS and CDR2 YFSETQ. V dropped 4 bases and J dropped 1; count of bases not matched to a gene: 11. CDR3 residues: CASSGGFGLADSYEQYF. The CDR3 coding sequence is TGCGCCAGCAGCGGCGGGTTCGGACTAGCGGATTCCTACGAGCAGTACTTC.

At least ten counts were recorded for this clonotype. The chain employs TRBV12-3 or TRBV12-4 and TRBJ2-6, with 7 bases that match TRBD1. Trimming cost V 5 bases and J 4 bases; bases outside gene matches: 2. The CDR3 is made up of 14 amino acids. The CDR3 sequence: CASSPGQGANVLTF. Here the CDR3 DNA reads TGTGCCAGCAGTCCGGGACAGGGGGCCAACGTCCTGACTTTC.

The table lists this clonotype with many counts. V and J are TRBV28 and TRBJ1-1; 8 nucleotides align to TRBD1. The CDR3 loop spans 14 amino acids. Trimming at V came to 5 bases and at J to 4 bases, leaving 6 bases not matched to a gene. Germline V CDR1 and CDR2: MDHEN, SYDVKM. CDR3 sequence (DNA): TGTGCCAGCAGTATTACAGGGGGGGGCACTGAAGCTTTCTTT. Its translation: CASSITGGGTEAFF. Supplemented by reference TRBV28 and TRBJ1-1, the full variable domain reads DVKVTQSSRYLVKRTGEKVFLECVQDMDHENMFWYRQDPGLGLRLIYFSYDVKMKEKGDIPEGYSVSREKKERFSLILESASTNQTSMYLCASSITGGGTEAFFGQGTRLTVV.

This clonotype appeared many times. CDR3 sequence: CASSLRTGRPSSYEQYF. CDR3 nucleotides: TGTGCCAGCAGTTTACGAACAGGGCGTCCCTCCTCCTACGAGCAGTACTTC. V usage is TRBV27 and J usage is TRBJ2-7; tentative D call: TRBD1 (6 bases). The ends were cut back, 2 bases at V and 0 bases at J, with 17 bases in the middle. The germline CDR1 and CDR2 sequences are MNHEY and SMNVEV (reference sequence). The CDR3 has 17 amino acids.

This clonotype was observed many times. One junction end does not reproduce the germline sequence, and a read error may be involved. This CDR3 is CASRLGVNTEAFF. For the CDR3, the DNA is TGTGCCAGCAGATTGGGGGTTAACACTGAAGCTTTCTTT. The chain couples TRBV5-6 to TRBJ1-1, with D perhaps TRBD1 (5 bases). Per germline, CDR1 SGHDT and CDR2 YYEEEE. This CDR3 is 13 amino acids long.

The chain has TRBV20-1 and TRBJ2-7; 8 nucleotides match TRBD1. The J segment lost 3 bases and the V segment lost 6 bases, leaving 19 bases of the junction unmatched. Per the germline V gene, CDR1 is DFQATT and CDR2 is SNEGSKA (reference sequence). The CDR3 has 17 residues. The CDR3 sequence: CSAKNAGSGQGFYEQYF. In nucleotides, the CDR3 is TGCAGTGCCAAAAATGCGGGGTCCGGACAGGGTTTCTACGAGCAGTACTTC.

This clonotype has at least ten counts. The CDR3 sequence: CASSLTGVGDIQYF. The CDR3 coding sequence is TGTGCCAGCAGTTTAACGGGGGTTGGGGACATTCAGTACTTC. V gene TRBV28 combines with J gene TRBJ2-4; D possibly corresponds to TRBD2 (6 bases). CDR1 is MDHEN and CDR2 is SYDVKM in the germline V gene. Trimming pared 2 bases from V and 8 bases from J, leaving 13 bases between. CDR3 length equals 14 residues.

This clonotype was counted between two and nine times. The J gene is TRBJ1-1, the V gene TRBV10-3; D ambiguous. V dropped 4 bases and J dropped 5 bases, with 8 bases sitting between them. Germline loops: CDR1 ENHRY, CDR2 SYGVKD. The CDR3 loop spans 12 amino acids. CDR3 protein: CAISADTTEAFF. The CDR3 DNA sequence: TGTGCCATCAGTGCAGATACTACTGAAGCTTTCTTT.

This clonotype was counted only a few times. J is TRBJ1-5 and V is TRBV6-1; maybe TRBD1 (5 bases). Germline values: CDR1 MNHNS, CDR2 SASEGT. The CDR3 is 16 residues long. The germline V and J ends were trimmed by 8 bases and 3 bases, with 20 bases remaining between them. CDR3 DNA sequence: TGTGCCAGCGATTCCTCCGAGAGGGGCTCCAATCAGCCCCAGCATTTT. Its translation: CASDSSERGSNQPQHF.

In its sample, this clonotype was seen many times. The rearrangement joins TRBV18 to TRBJ2-7, with D perhaps TRBD1 (6 bases). This CDR3 comprises 14 residues. CDR1 KGHSH and CDR2 LQKENI come from the germline V gene. V was pared by 3 bases and J by 3 bases, with 12 bases between. The CDR3 protein is CASSPNRQDYEQYF. DNA of the CDR3: TGTGCCAGCTCACCTAACCGACAGGACTACGAGCAGTACTTC.